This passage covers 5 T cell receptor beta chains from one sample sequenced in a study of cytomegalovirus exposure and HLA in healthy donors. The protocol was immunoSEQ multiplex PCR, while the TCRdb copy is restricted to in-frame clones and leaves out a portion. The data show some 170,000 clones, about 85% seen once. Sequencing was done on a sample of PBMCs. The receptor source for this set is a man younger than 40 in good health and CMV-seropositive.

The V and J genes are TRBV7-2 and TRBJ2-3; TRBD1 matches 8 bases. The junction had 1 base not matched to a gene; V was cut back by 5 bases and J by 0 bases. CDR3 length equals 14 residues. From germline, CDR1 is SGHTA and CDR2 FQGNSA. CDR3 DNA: TGTGCCAGCAGCGACAGGGGTAGCACAGATACGCAGTATTTT. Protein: CASSDRGSTDTQYF.

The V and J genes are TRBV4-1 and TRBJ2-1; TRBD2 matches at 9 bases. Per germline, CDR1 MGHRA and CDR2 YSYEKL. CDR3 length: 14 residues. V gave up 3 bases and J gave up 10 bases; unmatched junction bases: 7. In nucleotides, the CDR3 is TGCGCCAGCAGCCAGGGACTAGCCAACCACGAGCAGTTCTTC. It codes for CASSQGLANHEQFF.

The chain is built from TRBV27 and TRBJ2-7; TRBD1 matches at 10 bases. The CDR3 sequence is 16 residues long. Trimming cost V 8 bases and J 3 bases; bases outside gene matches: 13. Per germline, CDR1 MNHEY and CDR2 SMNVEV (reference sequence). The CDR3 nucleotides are TGTGCCAGCTCAATGAACCCCGGGACAGGGGTCTACGAGCAGTACTTC. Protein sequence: CASSMNPGTGVYEQYF.

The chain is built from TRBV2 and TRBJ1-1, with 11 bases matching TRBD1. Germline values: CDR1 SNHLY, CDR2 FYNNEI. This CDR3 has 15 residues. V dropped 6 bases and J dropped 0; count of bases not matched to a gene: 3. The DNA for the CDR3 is TGTGCCAGCAGAGAGGACAGGGGGCTGAACACTGAAGCTTTCTTT. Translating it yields CASREDRGLNTEAFF.

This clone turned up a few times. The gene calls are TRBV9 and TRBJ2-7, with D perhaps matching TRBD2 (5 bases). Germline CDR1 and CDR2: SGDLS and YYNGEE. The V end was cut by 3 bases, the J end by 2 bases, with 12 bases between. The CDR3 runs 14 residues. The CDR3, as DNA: TGTGCCAGCAGCGAGAGGACTGGTACCTACGAGCAGTACTTC. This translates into CASSERTGTYEQYF.